Included here is one T cell receptor (beta chain) sequence, with context. No antigen is known for it. The data are from a study of T-cell reconstitution after alpha-beta-depleted transplantation in children. Study outcomes and limitations: Several hundred graft clones that had expanded were reportedly the source of alpha-beta T cells about two months after transplant. Diversity and T-cell counts at one year after transplant derived mostly from new T cells. Where some patients showed high TCRbeta diversity at day 60, it came from recipient T cells and thymic progenitors that had survived.

The TCRbeta library was prepared with unique molecular identifiers. Each CDR3 protein is one row after TCRdb ran MiXCR on the PCR reads. This sample has more than 200,000 distinct CDR3 sequences, with around 7.7% found just once. With 3 bases removed from V and 5 bases from J, the gap between germline ends came to 19 bases. CDR1 is LNHNV, CDR2 YYDKDF, per germline (reference sequence). The CDR3 contains 16 residues. The chain uses TRBV15 and TRBJ1-1; a possible D gene is TRBD1 (5 bases). The sequenced sample was PBMCs, mostly from graft donor cells, obtained 360 days after TCRalphabeta/CD19-depleted stem cell transplant. The sequence came from a male patient between 2 and 10 years old who had a stem cell transplant for acute myeloid leukemia, so the T cells may come from the graft donor. CDR3 nucleotides: TGTGCCACCAGCAGCCCCCTTAGGCAGAAGGGGACTGAAGCTTTCTTT. It codes for CATSSPLRQKGTEAFF.